This T cell receptor (beta chain) was sequenced during a study of T cell responses to AZD1222 COVID-19 vaccine. Findings of the study overall: Repertoires were sampled only after the peak T cell response.

Comments on this clone: What it binds is unknown.

The CDR3 totals 15 residues. Germline-derived CDR1 and CDR2 are SGHTA and FQGNSA. The ends were cut back, 1 base at V and 10 bases at J, with 14 bases in the middle. Sequencing was performed with immunoSEQ multiplex PCR; in TCRdb, only in-frame clones are kept and a portion is missing. The sample lists around 120,000 clones; about 93% were seen once. The sample here was peripheral blood, taken 28 days after the second AZD1222 dose. This sequence was found in an adult who received the AZD1222 COVID-19 vaccine. This chain connects TRBV7-2 to TRBJ1-6, with TRBD1 as a possible D gene (5 bases). The CDR3 region is CASSLVGQEGSPLHF. CDR3 DNA: TGTGCCAGCAGCTTAGTGGGGCAGGAGGGGTCACCCCTCCACTTT.